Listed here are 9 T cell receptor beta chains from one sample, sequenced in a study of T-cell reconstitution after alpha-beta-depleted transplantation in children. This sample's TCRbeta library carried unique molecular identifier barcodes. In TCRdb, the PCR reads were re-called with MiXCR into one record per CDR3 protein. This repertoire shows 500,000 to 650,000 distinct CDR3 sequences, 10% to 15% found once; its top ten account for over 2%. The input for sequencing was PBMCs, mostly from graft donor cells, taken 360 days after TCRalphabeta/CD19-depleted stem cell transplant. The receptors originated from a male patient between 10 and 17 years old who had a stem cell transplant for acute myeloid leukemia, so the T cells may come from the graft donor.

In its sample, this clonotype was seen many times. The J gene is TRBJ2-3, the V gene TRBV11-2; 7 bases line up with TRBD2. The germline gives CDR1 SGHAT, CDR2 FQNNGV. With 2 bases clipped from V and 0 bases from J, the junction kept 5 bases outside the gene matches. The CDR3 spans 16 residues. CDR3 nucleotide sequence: TGTGCCAGCAGCTTAATACTAGCGCTTAGCACAGATACGCAGTATTTT. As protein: CASSLILALSTDTQYF.

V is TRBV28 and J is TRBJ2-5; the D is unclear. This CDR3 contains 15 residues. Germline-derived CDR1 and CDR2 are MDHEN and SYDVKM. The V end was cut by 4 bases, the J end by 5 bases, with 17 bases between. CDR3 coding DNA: TGTGCCAGCAGTTCCCGGGCCAGTGAGATGGAGACCCAGTACTTC. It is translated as CASSSRASEMETQYF.

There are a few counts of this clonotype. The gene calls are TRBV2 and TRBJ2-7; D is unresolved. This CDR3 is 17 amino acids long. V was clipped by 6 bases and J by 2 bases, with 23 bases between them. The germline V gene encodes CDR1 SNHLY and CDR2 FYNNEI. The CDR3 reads CASSLSQVSIQPYEQYF. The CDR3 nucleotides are TGTGCCAGCAGCCTTTCGCAGGTATCGATTCAACCCTACGAGCAGTACTTC.

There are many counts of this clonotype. The CDR3 DNA reads TGTGCCAGCAGGGATCTTTCCGGGACCACAACCTACGAGCAGTACTTC. The encoded protein is CASRDLSGTTTYEQYF. This rearrangement joins TRBV28 to TRBJ2-7; D tentatively fits TRBD1 or TRBD2 (5 bases each). The V end was cut by 6 bases, the J end by 2 bases, with 20 bases between. CDR3 length: 16 residues. Germline values: CDR1 MDHEN, CDR2 SYDVKM.

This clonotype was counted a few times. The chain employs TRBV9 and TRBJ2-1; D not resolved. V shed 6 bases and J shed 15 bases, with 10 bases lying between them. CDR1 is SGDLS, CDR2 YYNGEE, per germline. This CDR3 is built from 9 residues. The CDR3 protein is CASTTVGFF. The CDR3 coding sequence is TGTGCCAGCACCACGGTGGGGTTCTTC.

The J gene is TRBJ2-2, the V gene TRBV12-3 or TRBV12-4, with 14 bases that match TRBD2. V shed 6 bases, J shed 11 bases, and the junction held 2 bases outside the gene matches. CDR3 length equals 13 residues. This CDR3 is CASRGLAGVELFF. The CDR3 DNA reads TGTGCCAGCAGGGGACTAGCGGGAGTTGAGCTGTTTTTT.

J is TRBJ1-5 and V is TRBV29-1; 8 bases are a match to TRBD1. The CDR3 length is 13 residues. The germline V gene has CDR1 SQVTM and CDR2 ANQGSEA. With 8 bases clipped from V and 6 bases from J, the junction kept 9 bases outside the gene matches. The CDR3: CSSRTGTGQPQHF. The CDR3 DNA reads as TGCAGCTCTCGGACAGGGACAGGTCAGCCCCAGCATTTT.

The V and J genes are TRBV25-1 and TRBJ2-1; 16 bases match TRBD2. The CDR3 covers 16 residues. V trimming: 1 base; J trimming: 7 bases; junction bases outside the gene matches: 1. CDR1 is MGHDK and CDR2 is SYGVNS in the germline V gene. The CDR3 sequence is CASSEWGLAGGNEQFF. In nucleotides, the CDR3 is TGTGCCAGCAGTGAATGGGGACTAGCGGGAGGGAATGAGCAGTTCTTC. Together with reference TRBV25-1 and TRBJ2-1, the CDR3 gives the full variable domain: EADIYQTPRYLVIGTGKKITLECSQTMGHDKMYWYQQDPGMELHLIHYSYGVNSTEKGDLSSESTVSRIRTEHFPLTLESARPSHTSQYLCASSEWGLAGGNEQFFGPGTRLTVL.

CDR3 DNA: TGCAGTGCTCCTCAGGGGGCAAGGATCCTTCTTTACAATGAGCAGTTCTTC. Protein product: CSAPQGARILLYNEQFF. This rearrangement joins TRBV20-1 to TRBJ2-1, with 8 bases lining up with TRBD1. The length of the CDR3 is 17 residues. The junction had 16 bases not matched to a gene; V was cut back by 5 bases and J by 4 bases. The germline CDR1 and CDR2 sequences are DFQATT and SNEGSKA (reference sequence).